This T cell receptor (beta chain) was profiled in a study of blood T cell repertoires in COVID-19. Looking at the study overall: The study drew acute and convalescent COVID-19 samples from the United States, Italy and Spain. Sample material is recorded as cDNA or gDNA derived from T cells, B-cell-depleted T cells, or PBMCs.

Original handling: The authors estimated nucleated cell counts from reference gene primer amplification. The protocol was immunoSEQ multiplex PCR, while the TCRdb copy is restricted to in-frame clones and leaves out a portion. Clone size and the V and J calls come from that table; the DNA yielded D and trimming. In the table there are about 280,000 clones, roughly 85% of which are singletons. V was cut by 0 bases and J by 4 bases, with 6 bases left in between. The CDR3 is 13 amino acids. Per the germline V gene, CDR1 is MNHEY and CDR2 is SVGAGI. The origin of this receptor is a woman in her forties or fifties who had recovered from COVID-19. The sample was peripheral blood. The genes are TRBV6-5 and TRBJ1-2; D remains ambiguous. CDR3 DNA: TGTGCCAGCAGTTACTCCCTAATCTATGGCTACACCTTC. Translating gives CASSYSLIYGYTF.